This T cell receptor (beta chain) came from a study of T cell responses to AZD1222 COVID-19 vaccine. Study-wide points: Nearly half of spike-specific TCRs reportedly target variant regions that are unmutated in the B.1.351 and B.1.1.7 variants. Repertoires in all cases were sampled only once the peak T cell response had passed. There were vaccine-associated CD4 TCRs across spike, dominant at 160-218 and 743-854. Spike-specific TCR breadth and depth went up after people got two AZD1222 doses.

Method: immunoSEQ multiplex PCR; TCRdb's copy keeps in-frame clones and lacks some. The data show more than 100,000 clones, around 93% seen once. As concerns this clone: Its antigen is not known.

Trimming shortened V by 5 bases and J by 1 base, and 18 bases separated the two germline ends. Germline V CDR1 and CDR2: LNHNV, YYDKDF (reference sequence). This CDR3 contains 16 residues. Sequenced material: peripheral blood, taken on day 0 of AZD1222 vaccination. V is TRBV15 and J is TRBJ2-7, with D possibly TRBD1 on 5 matching bases. This receptor was identified in an adult in good health. The CDR3 DNA reads TGTGCCACCAGCCCTAAAGCAGGGCAATTATCCTACGAGCAGTACTTC. Its protein is CATSPKAGQLSYEQYF.